These T cell receptor beta chains were read from a single sample in a study of T cell responses to AZD1222 COVID-19 vaccine. TCRdb's copy holds only in-frame clones and misses some; the assay was immunoSEQ multiplex PCR. The data contain more than 85,000 clones, roughly 91% of them singletons. Here the sequenced sample was peripheral blood, taken on day 0 of AZD1222 vaccination. The receptor set was obtained from an adult in good health. Each CDR3 is given with its conserved first and last residue. D genes are given only for firm matches. Size tells how often a clone was seen (once, few, many) or the class of an expanded clone, and some rows leave it out.

J: TRBJ2-5; size: NA; D: TRBD2; V: TRBV10-3; DNA: TGTGCCACCGGGGAGGCGGGAGGAGGAGAGACCCAGTACTTC; CDR3: CATGEAGGGETQYF
J: TRBJ1-2; size: NA; D: NA; V: TRBV15; DNA: TGTGCCACCAGCAGAGATATTGGGGGGACTAACCCCTCTAACTATGGCTACACCTTC; CDR3: CATSRDIGGTNPSNYGYTF
J: TRBJ1-5; size: NA; D: NA; V: TRBV5-5; DNA: TGTGCCAGCAGCTTGGTGGCTGGAACTGGGGTCGGTCAGCCCCAGCATTTT; CDR3: CASSLVAGTGVGQPQHF
J: TRBJ1-2; size: NA; D: NA; V: TRBV29-1; DNA: TGCAGTGCGAGAATGACTGGTGGCTACACCTTC; CDR3: CSARMTGGYTF
J: TRBJ1-6; size: once; D: NA; V: TRBV14; DNA: TGTGCCAGCAGCCAAGCGTGGGCCTATAATTCACCCCTCCACTTT; CDR3: CASSQAWAYNSPLHF
J: TRBJ2-7; size: NA; D: TRBD1; V: TRBV27; DNA: TGTGCCAGCAGTTTATGGGGACAGGGGCCCTACGAGCAGTACTTC; CDR3: CASSLWGQGPYEQYF
J: TRBJ1-3; size: NA; D: NA; V: TRBV19; DNA: TGTGCCAGTAGTCGGGGTTCCCTTCAACCTGGAAACACCATATATTTT; CDR3: CASSRGSLQPGNTIYF
J: TRBJ1-1; size: once; D: TRBD1; V: TRBV11-2; DNA: TGTGCCAGCAGCGAGGGACAGGGGAACACTGAAGCTTTCTTT; CDR3: CASSEGQGNTEAFF
J: TRBJ2-7; size: NA; D: NA; V: TRBV6-6; DNA: TGTGCCAGCAGTTACGCGGGGAATACCTACGAGCAGTACTTC; CDR3: CASSYAGNTYEQYF
J: TRBJ1-4; size: once; D: NA; V: TRBV5-4; DNA: TGTGCCAGCAGCTTGGGGGGGGCAACTAATGAAAAACTGTTTTTT; CDR3: CASSLGGATNEKLFF
J: TRBJ1-3; size: NA; D: NA; V: TRBV3-1/TRBV3-2; DNA: TGTGCCAGCAGCCAAGACCAAGGGACCATATATTTT; CDR3: CASSQDQGTIYF
J: TRBJ1-3; size: NA; D: NA; V: TRBV5-6; DNA: TGTGCCAGCAGCTTGGGGGCCGTTGGAAACACCATATATTTT; CDR3: CASSLGAVGNTIYF
J: TRBJ1-5; size: NA; D: NA; V: TRBV15; DNA: TGTGCCACCGTCGGACAGCTCAATCAGCCCCAGCATTTT; CDR3: CATVGQLNQPQHF
J: TRBJ2-7; size: once; D: TRBD1; V: TRBV28; DNA: TGTGCCAGCAGTTTAATGGCAGGGGGTGCTTACGAGCAGTACTTC; CDR3: CASSLMAGGAYEQYF
J: TRBJ1-2; size: NA; D: NA; V: TRBV5-1; DNA: TGCGCCAGCAGCTTCGACCGTCCGGATAACTATGGCTACACCTTC; CDR3: CASSFDRPDNYGYTF
J: TRBJ2-3; size: NA; D: NA; V: TRBV27; DNA: TGTGCCAGCAGCTTTGATCCCATAACAGATACGCAGTATTTT; CDR3: CASSFDPITDTQYF
J: TRBJ2-7; size: NA; D: NA; V: TRBV6-5; DNA: TGTGCCAGCAGTTACTCGATTCTTAGCGGAACCTACGAGCAGTACTTC; CDR3: CASSYSILSGTYEQYF
J: TRBJ1-2; size: NA; D: NA; V: TRBV3-1/TRBV3-2; DNA: TGTGCCAGCAGCCAAGAAGCGCACAGGCCCGGTAGCTACACCTTC; CDR3: CASSQEAHRPGSYTF
J: TRBJ1-1; size: NA; D: NA; V: TRBV6-5; DNA: TGTGCCAGCAGTTACTCAAGCCACATTCAGAACACTGAAGCTTTCTTT; CDR3: CASSYSSHIQNTEAFF
J: TRBJ2-2; size: once; D: NA; V: TRBV2; DNA: TGTGCCAGCAGTGGCCCGGGAAGTAACGGGGAGCTGTTTTTT; CDR3: CASSGPGSNGELFF
J: TRBJ1-5; size: NA; D: NA; V: TRBV5-4; DNA: TGTGCCAGCAGCTTGGGAGGAGATGGAAGCAATCAGCCCCAGCATTTT; CDR3: CASSLGGDGSNQPQHF
J: TRBJ1-1; size: NA; D: NA; V: TRBV5-1; DNA: TGCGCCAGCAGCTTGGTTGCAGGATCGAACACTGAAGCTTTCTTT; CDR3: CASSLVAGSNTEAFF
J: TRBJ2-5; size: NA; D: NA; V: TRBV3-1/TRBV3-2; DNA: TGTGCCAGCAGCCAAGGGGCTCGAGTGGCCCAGTACTTC; CDR3: CASSQGARVAQYF
J: TRBJ2-7; size: NA; D: NA; V: TRBV7-9; DNA: TGTGCCAGCAGCACTGCTGGGGAGCAGTACTTC; CDR3: CASSTAGEQYF
J: TRBJ2-5; size: NA; D: TRBD2; V: TRBV5-1; DNA: TGCGCCAGCAGCTTGGCCCCGGGGGGAGAGACCCAGTACTTC; CDR3: CASSLAPGGETQYF
J: TRBJ1-1; size: NA; D: TRBD1; V: TRBV2; DNA: TGTGCCAGCCCAAGGGGACAGGGGAACACTGAAGCTTTCTTT; CDR3: CASPRGQGNTEAFF
J: TRBJ2-7; size: NA; D: NA; V: TRBV4-1; DNA: TGCGCCAGCAGCCCCAGCGGACTCTACGAGCAGTACTTC; CDR3: CASSPSGLYEQYF
J: TRBJ2-5; size: NA; D: TRBD1; V: TRBV7-2; DNA: TGTGCCAGCGGGACAGGGGGCCCCCAGTACTTC; CDR3: CASGTGGPQYF
J: TRBJ1-1; size: NA; D: NA; V: TRBV4-1; DNA: TGCGCCAGCAGCCGGGTAAGGGGGAACACTGAAGCTTTCTTT; CDR3: CASSRVRGNTEAFF
J: TRBJ1-1; size: NA; D: NA; V: TRBV3-1/TRBV3-2; DNA: TGTGCCAGCAGTAAGGTTGTCGGTGAAGCTTTCTTT; CDR3: CASSKVVGEAFF
J: TRBJ2-1; size: NA; D: TRBD1; V: TRBV6-5; DNA: TGTGCCAGCAGTTATACAGGGGGCGAGGGCAATGAGCAGTTCTTC; CDR3: CASSYTGGEGNEQFF
J: TRBJ2-5; size: NA; D: NA; V: TRBV28; DNA: TGTGCCAGCAGTAAAGTCCAAGAGACCCAGTACTTC; CDR3: CASSKVQETQYF
J: TRBJ1-6; size: NA; D: NA; V: TRBV6-6; DNA: TGTGCCAGCAGTTACGTGGATTTCTCCTATAATTCACCCCTCCACTTT; CDR3: CASSYVDFSYNSPLHF
J: TRBJ2-2; size: NA; D: NA; V: TRBV9; DNA: TGTGCCAGCAGCGTAGTTGGTGCAGCGAACACCGGGGAGCTGTTTTTT; CDR3: CASSVVGAANTGELFF
J: TRBJ2-7; size: NA; D: NA; V: TRBV6-2/TRBV6-3; DNA: TGTGCCAGCAGCCCCGGAGGCTACGAGCAGTACTTC; CDR3: CASSPGGYEQYF
J: TRBJ1-5; size: NA; D: NA; V: TRBV28; DNA: TGTGCCAGCAGTTTAGGTAGCAATCAGCCCCAGCATTTT; CDR3: CASSLGSNQPQHF
J: TRBJ1-5; size: once; D: NA; V: TRBV19; DNA: TGTGCCAGTAGTATTGGGGTCGGCCAAGGGCCCCAGCATTTT; CDR3: CASSIGVGQGPQHF
J: TRBJ1-1; size: NA; D: TRBD1; V: TRBV30; DNA: TGTGCCTGGAGGGACTACAGGGGGAAGAACACTGAAGCTTTCTTT; CDR3: CAWRDYRGKNTEAFF
J: TRBJ2-7; size: NA; D: NA; V: TRBV9; DNA: TGTGCCAGCAGCGTAGAAGGGGCCGAGTTCGGGGAGCAGTACTTC; CDR3: CASSVEGAEFGEQYF
J: TRBJ1-2; size: NA; D: TRBD1; V: TRBV5-6; DNA: TGTGCCAGCAGCTCCGACAGGGCGATCTATGGCTACACCTTC; CDR3: CASSSDRAIYGYTF
J: TRBJ1-1; size: NA; D: NA; V: TRBV19; DNA: TGTGCCAGTAATTTGGGGAGGGGAACTGAAGCTTTCTTT; CDR3: CASNLGRGTEAFF
J: TRBJ1-5; size: NA; D: TRBD1; V: TRBV10-3; DNA: TGTGCCATCAGACAGGGGGCGGGACAGCCCCAGCATTTT; CDR3: CAIRQGAGQPQHF
J: TRBJ2-2; size: few; D: NA; V: TRBV27; DNA: TGTGCCAGCAGCCGGACTCTGAACACCGGGGAGCTGTTTTTT; CDR3: CASSRTLNTGELFF
J: TRBJ2-1; size: NA; D: TRBD2; V: TRBV24-1; DNA: TGTGCCACCAGTGATTCGGGTAGCGGGGATAACAATGAGCAGTTCTTC; CDR3: CATSDSGSGDNNEQFF
J: TRBJ2-7; size: NA; D: NA; V: TRBV11-2; DNA: TGTGCCAGCAGCTCCTCAAGACGTTTGGCAGGGGACTCCTACGAGCAGTACTTC; CDR3: CASSSSRRLAGDSYEQYF
J: TRBJ2-5; size: NA; D: TRBD2; V: TRBV19; DNA: TGTGCCAGTAGTAGATCGGGACTAAGTTCGGAGACCCAGTACTTC; CDR3: CASSRSGLSSETQYF
J: TRBJ2-7; size: few; D: NA; V: TRBV9; DNA: TGTGCCAGCAGCGTAGGGGGCAGGGCCCACGAGCAGTACTTC; CDR3: CASSVGGRAHEQYF
J: TRBJ1-6; size: NA; D: NA; V: TRBV3-1/TRBV3-2; DNA: TGTGCCAGCAGCCCGGTAGGGAATTCACCCCTCCACTTT; CDR3: CASSPVGNSPLHF
J: TRBJ1-4; size: NA; D: NA; V: TRBV14; DNA: TGTGCCAGCAGCCAAGTTCCTGAGACAACTAATGAAAAACTGTTTTTT; CDR3: CASSQVPETTNEKLFF
J: TRBJ1-4; size: NA; D: NA; V: TRBV7-6; DNA: TGTGCCAGCAGCTTAGGGGCAGCTCGTAATGAAAAACTGTTTTTT; CDR3: CASSLGAARNEKLFF
J: TRBJ2-5; size: NA; D: NA; V: TRBV28; DNA: TGTGCCAGCAGTAGGACGGCCCCAGGGACCCAGTACTTC; CDR3: CASSRTAPGTQYF
J: TRBJ2-1; size: NA; D: TRBD1; V: TRBV29-1; DNA: TGCAGCGGGACAGGGGGCGATGAGCAGTTCTTC; CDR3: CSGTGGDEQFF
J: TRBJ1-1; size: once; D: NA; V: TRBV19; DNA: TGTGCCAGTAGTATTCGATCGGACACTGAAGCTTTCTTT; CDR3: CASSIRSDTEAFF
J: TRBJ1-3; size: NA; D: NA; V: TRBV6-1; DNA: TGTGCCAGCAGTGAACCCAGCAGGGTAACGTCTGGAAACACCATATATTTT; CDR3: CASSEPSRVTSGNTIYF
J: TRBJ2-2; size: NA; D: TRBD2; V: TRBV5-1; DNA: TGCGCCAGCAGCTTTACTAGCGGGAGGTCCGAGCTGTTTTTT; CDR3: CASSFTSGRSELFF
J: TRBJ1-2; size: NA; D: NA; V: TRBV2; DNA: TGTGCCAGCAGTCGAGGAGATGGCTACACCTTC; CDR3: CASSRGDGYTF
J: TRBJ2-7; size: many; D: TRBD2; V: TRBV27; DNA: TGTGCCAGTAGGACCGCGAGGACTAGCGGGCGAAGCTCCTACGAGCAGTACTTC; CDR3: CASRTARTSGRSSYEQYF
J: TRBJ1-1; size: NA; D: NA; V: TRBV18; DNA: TGTGCCAGCTCACCCTCGGGTTTCACTGAAGCTTTCTTT; CDR3: CASSPSGFTEAFF
J: TRBJ2-7; size: NA; D: NA; V: TRBV11-1; DNA: TGTGCCAGCAGCTTAGGCCTGGGCTACGAGCAGTACTTC; CDR3: CASSLGLGYEQYF
J: TRBJ1-2; size: once; D: NA; V: TRBV2; DNA: TGTGCCAGCAGATCGGGAGACTATGGCTACACCTTC; CDR3: CASRSGDYGYTF